What follows are 20 T cell receptor beta chains derived from one specimen sequenced in a study of T-cell memory formation after mild COVID-19 (dated by TCRdb to the early 2020s). Libraries were made using 5' RACE. The reads were generated on an Illumina NovaSeq 6000. In-frame beta chains were kept once TCRdb had trimmed the public reads at Q25 with fastp and called clones with MiXCR. Rows are combined by CDR3 protein, so each entry shows the most common genes and DNA. The sample data list some 250,000 distinct CDR3 sequences, and roughly 18% of these were observed just once. The top ten constitute 23% of the sample. Specimen: PBMCs or a T cell subset sorted from them (not recorded which). These receptors were obtained from a man between 18 and 29 years old who had mild COVID-19 (a few samples of this study predate the infection). The sample titles of this study are shuffled in the database, so cell type and time point are left out; the donor was told from shared clones.

The genes are TRBV5-6 and TRBJ1-2, with D hard to call. The CDR3 totals 13 residues. V gave up 5 bases and J gave up 5 bases, with 13 bases separating them. Germline CDR1 and CDR2: SGHDT and YYEEEE. The CDR3 DNA reads TGTGCCAGCAGGGGCGGCAGCAGGTATGGCTACACCTTC. It yields the protein CASRGGSRYGYTF.

This clonotype was detected only a few times. The gene calls are TRBV7-8 and TRBJ1-2; D perhaps matches TRBD1 (5 bases). In germline, CDR1 is SGHVS, CDR2 FQNEAQ. This CDR3 is 15 amino acids long. Trimming left V 4 bases short and J 8 bases short, with 20 bases between. The CDR3 protein is CASSSLYGTKGGYTF. CDR3 nucleotide sequence: TGTGCCAGCAGCTCCCTCTATGGGACTAAAGGCGGCTACACCTTC.

The chain is built from TRBV4-1 and TRBJ1-5; no clear D gene. From germline, CDR1 is MGHRA and CDR2 YSYEKL. This CDR3 has 15 residues. Trimming pared 0 bases from V and 4 bases from J, leaving 10 bases between. CDR3 nucleotides: TGCGCCAGCAGCCAAGAAAGGCAAGAAAATCAGCCCCAGCATTTT. Translated: CASSQERQENQPQHF.

J is TRBJ1-2 and V is TRBV12-5; D is perhaps TRBD1 (5 bases). Trimming took off 2 bases at V and 4 bases at J, with 23 bases between the two ends. The CDR3 extends over 18 amino acids. The germline V gene has CDR1 LGHNT and CDR2 FRNRAP. CDR3 bases: TGTGCTAGTGGTTTGACGGGTGATGGGGACGGTGATCGCTATGGCTACACCTTC. Its translation: CASGLTGDGDGDRYGYTF.

J is TRBJ1-1 and V is TRBV5-1; 9 nucleotides agree with TRBD1. Trimming cost V 4 bases and J 5 bases; bases outside gene matches: 15. CDR1 and CDR2 from the germline V gene are SGHRS and YFSETQ. CDR3 length: 17 residues. The CDR3 DNA follows: TGCGCCAGCAGCCCCCGGGACAGGGTTGCGTCGTGGACTGAAGCTTTCTTT. Protein product: CASSPRDRVASWTEAFF. Filled out from reference TRBV5-1 and TRBJ1-1, the complete variable domain reads KAGVTQTPRYLIKTRGQQVTLSCSPISGHRSVSWYQQTPGQGLQFLFEYFSETQRNKGNFPGRFSGRQFSNSRSEMNVSTLELGDSALYLCASSPRDRVASWTEAFFGQGTRLTVV.

In nucleotides, the CDR3 is TGTGCCACCAGGGTAGGCGGGGATGAAAAACTGTTTTTT. It specifies CATRVGGDEKLFF. The chain couples TRBV10-3 to TRBJ1-4; D possibly corresponds to TRBD1 (5 bases). Trimming shortened V by 10 bases and J by 6 bases, and 15 bases separated the two germline ends. The CDR3 runs to 13 residues. Germline values: CDR1 ENHRY, CDR2 SYGVKD.

J is TRBJ2-5 and V is TRBV29-1; D is undetermined. Germline CDR1 reads SQVTM; CDR2 reads ANQGSEA. V was clipped by 7 bases and J by 4 bases, with 13 bases between them. CDR3 length: 12 amino acids. This CDR3 is CSADPDGETQYF. In DNA, the CDR3 is TGCAGCGCCGACCCGGACGGAGAGACCCAGTACTTC.

Only a few counts were recorded for this clonotype. The chain carries TRBV2 and TRBJ1-2, with a tentative D call TRBD1 (5 bases). CDR3 length equals 12 residues. V shed 2 bases and J shed 4 bases, with 5 bases lying between them. Germline assignment: CDR1 SNHLY and CDR2 FYNNEI. The CDR3 DNA reads TGTGCCAGCAGTGAACAGGGCTATGGCTACACCTTC. This sequence encodes CASSEQGYGYTF.

The genes are TRBV29-1 and TRBJ1-2; D ambiguous. Trimming cost V 2 bases and J 6 bases, with 13 bases left between them. Germline V gene sequence: CDR1 SQVTM, CDR2 ANQGSEA. This CDR3 is 13 amino acids long. CDR3 sequence: CSVESRSGHGYTF. The CDR3 DNA reads as TGCAGCGTTGAATCCCGGAGTGGTCATGGCTACACCTTC.

The table lists this clonotype with a few counts. The chain joins TRBV3-1 to TRBJ1-4; D ambiguous. Trimming left V 1 base short and J 8 bases short, with 5 bases between. CDR1 and CDR2 (germline): LGHDT, YNNKEL (reference sequence). This CDR3 contains 12 residues. CDR3: CASSQVVEKLFF. CDR3 nucleotide sequence: TGTGCCAGCAGCCAAGTGGTGGAAAAACTGTTTTTT. Full variable domain (rest looked up from reference TRBV3-1 and TRBJ1-4): DTAVSQTPKYLVTQMGNDKSIKCEQNLGHDTMYWYKQDSKKFLKIMFSYNNKELIINETVPNRFSPKSPDKAHLNLHINSLELGDSAVYFCASSQVVEKLFFGSGTQLSVL.

Here the CDR3 DNA reads TGTGCCAGCAGTGACAGGACCCGAGAGGTCCAGCCCCAGCATTTT. It codes for CASSDRTREVQPQHF. The J gene is TRBJ1-5, the V gene TRBV2; D gene unclear. CDR1 and CDR2 (germline): SNHLY, FYNNEI. The V and J ends lost 3 bases and 7 bases respectively, with 16 bases between them. This CDR3 has 15 residues.

The rearrangement uses TRBV3-1 and TRBJ1-2; possibly TRBD1 for D (6 bases). This CDR3 region has 13 residues. The germline gives CDR1 LGHDT, CDR2 YNNKEL (reference sequence). V shed 3 bases and J shed 7 bases, with 12 bases lying between them. CDR3: CASSQGGRAGYTF. The CDR3 DNA reads as TGTGCCAGCAGCCAGGGGGGCCGGGCTGGCTACACCTTC. Together with reference TRBV3-1 and TRBJ1-2, the CDR3 gives the full variable domain: DTAVSQTPKYLVTQMGNDKSIKCEQNLGHDTMYWYKQDSKKFLKIMFSYNNKELIINETVPNRFSPKSPDKAHLNLHINSLELGDSAVYFCASSQGGRAGYTFGSGTRLTVV.

This clonotype was counted a few times. The chain recombines TRBV9 with TRBJ2-1; D might be TRBD2 (5 bases). The CDR3 contains 15 residues. CDR1 SGDLS and CDR2 YYNGEE come from the germline V gene. V was clipped by 3 bases and J by 0 bases, with 10 bases between them. The CDR3 sequence is CASSASSSSYNEQFF. In DNA, the CDR3 is TGTGCCAGCAGCGCTAGCAGTAGCTCCTACAATGAGCAGTTCTTC.

The genes are TRBV7-2 and TRBJ2-7, with 9 nucleotides matching TRBD1. Germline loops: CDR1 SGHTA, CDR2 FQGNSA. V gave up 2 bases and J gave up 5 bases; unmatched junction bases: 7. The CDR3 runs 15 residues. The CDR3 DNA reads as TGTGCCAGCAGCTTACTCGGGGGACAGGGTAACGAGCAGTACTTC. This sequence encodes CASSLLGGQGNEQYF.

In this sample, this clonotype turned up a few times. The rearrangement uses TRBV7-2 and TRBJ2-5; D gene ambiguous. The CDR3 is 13 amino acids. V was shortened by 5 bases and J by 7 bases, with 14 bases between the two germline ends. Looked up from germline, CDR1 is SGHTA and CDR2 is FQGNSA. Here the CDR3 DNA reads TGTGCCAGCAGCAGACGGGCGCCCGGGACCCAGTACTTC. This codes for CASSRRAPGTQYF.

This clonotype was counted only a few times. This chain uses TRBV7-9 with TRBJ2-7, with a weak D call TRBD2 (7 bases). V was clipped by 4 bases and J by 5 bases, with 9 bases between them. The germline CDR1 and CDR2 sequences are SEHNR and FQNEAQ (reference sequence). The CDR3 is made up of 12 amino acids. CDR3 nucleotide sequence: TGTGCCAGCAGCTGGGGGGGGCACGAGCAGTACGTC. Its protein is CASSWGGHEQYV.

This clonotype was observed a few times. The genes are TRBV20-1 and TRBJ2-5; maybe TRBD1 (5 bases). The CDR3 sequence is 12 residues long. V was trimmed by 6 bases and J by 1 base, leaving 9 bases between them. Germline CDR1 and CDR2: DFQATT and SNEGSKA (reference sequence). This CDR3 is CSASRAQETQYF. CDR3 coding DNA: TGCAGTGCATCCAGGGCCCAAGAGACCCAGTACTTC.

This clonotype was recorded a few times. V gene TRBV5-6 combines with J gene TRBJ2-5; 9 nucleotides align to TRBD2. V lost 6 bases to trimming and J lost 5 bases; unmatched junction nucleotides: 5. Germline V gene sequence: CDR1 SGHDT, CDR2 YYEEEE. This CDR3 contains 13 residues. The CDR3 DNA reads as TGTGCCAGCAACTTAGCGGGGGTGGAGACCCAGTACTTC. It is translated as CASNLAGVETQYF.

This sequence joins TRBV5-1 and TRBJ1-4; D may be TRBD1 (6 bases). The CDR3 runs to 14 residues. The germline V gene encodes CDR1 SGHRS and CDR2 YFSETQ. V was shortened by 3 bases and J by 8 bases, with 14 bases between the two germline ends. DNA for the CDR3: TGCGCCAGCAGCTCCTTGACAGGTTGGGAAAAACTGTTTTTT. This encodes CASSSLTGWEKLFF.

The rearrangement uses TRBV4-1 and TRBJ1-1; D is possibly TRBD1 (5 bases). V lost 3 bases, J lost 1 base, and 15 bases lay in between. The CDR3 contains 16 residues. The germline CDR1 and CDR2 sequences are MGHRA and YSYEKL. CDR3 in DNA: TGCGCCAGCAGCCAGGTCCTTCAGGGATGGAACACTGAAGCTTTCTTT. Amino acid sequence: CASSQVLQGWNTEAFF.